This passage covers 21 T cell receptor beta chains from one sample sequenced in a study of T cells in localized non-small cell lung cancer. The data were produced by immunoSEQ multiplex PCR, yet TCRdb's version contains in-frame clones alone and is incomplete. The sample includes about 62,000 clones, roughly 79% of them seen just once. The material was PBMCs, obtained before any cancer treatment. The receptor source for this set is a man between 40 and 70 years old with stage II lung adenocarcinoma.

The chain couples TRBV19 to TRBJ2-5; D may be TRBD1 (6 bases). The ends were cut back, 5 bases at V and 5 bases at J, with 12 bases in the middle. In germline, CDR1 is LNHDA, CDR2 SQIVND (reference sequence). The CDR3 sequence is 13 residues long. The CDR3 DNA reads as TGTGCCAGTAGTCGAGACAGGAGTGAGACCCAGTACTTC. Translated: CASSRDRSETQYF.

About this clone itself: Additional DNA sequences in this sample encode the identical CDR3. This sequence joins TRBV20-1 and TRBJ1-4, with D unresolved. CDR3 length equals 10 residues. Trimming removed 6 bases at V and 4 bases at J, with 3 bases between. Germline CDR1 DFQATT, CDR2 SNEGSKA (reference sequence). The CDR3 region has the DNA TGCAGTGCCGGTAATGAAAAACTGTTTTTT. Translating gives CSAGNEKLFF.

The chain joins TRBV6-6 to TRBJ2-1; D call uncertain. This CDR3 has 12 amino acids. Trimming cost V 7 bases and J 6 bases, with 10 bases left between them. CDR1 and CDR2 from the germline V gene are MNHNY and SVGAGI (reference sequence). The chain's CDR3 is CASTAGFNEQFF. CDR3 nucleotides: TGTGCCAGCACCGCCGGGTTCAATGAGCAGTTCTTC.

The CDR3 DNA reads TGTGCCAGCAGCCAGATGACGATCCAGTACTTC. This sequence encodes CASSQMTIQYF. This chain links TRBV14 with TRBJ2-5; D remains unclear. CDR1 SGHDN and CDR2 FVKESK come from the germline V gene. Trimming stripped 3 bases from V and 10 bases from J, with 9 bases between. CDR3 size: 11 residues.

V gene TRBV4-3 combines with J gene TRBJ2-1; no definite D call. The CDR3 is 14 residues long. Germline V gene data show CDR1 as LGHNA and CDR2 as YSLEER. The ends were cut back, 5 bases at V and 10 bases at J, with 18 bases in the middle. CDR3 in amino acids: CASSSQPRKSEQFF. The CDR3 region has the DNA TGCGCCAGCAGCTCCCAGCCTAGGAAGTCGGAGCAGTTCTTC.

The chain has TRBV10-3 and TRBJ2-2; D is unresolved. The CDR3 runs to 11 residues. CDR1 is ENHRY and CDR2 is SYGVKD in the germline V gene. Trimming took off 7 bases at V and 6 bases at J, with 6 bases between the two ends. DNA for the CDR3: TGTGCCATCAAGGACCCCGGGGAGCTGTTTTTT. As protein: CAIKDPGELFF.

The chain combines TRBV9 with TRBJ1-2; D is unclear. There are 15 residues in the CDR3. The V gene lost 0 bases and the J gene lost 4 bases, with 13 bases spanning the gap. Germline CDR1 SGDLS, CDR2 YYNGEE. This CDR3 reads CASSVAQVGFYGYTF. The DNA for the CDR3 is TGTGCCAGCAGCGTAGCTCAGGTCGGGTTCTATGGCTACACCTTC.

This clone appeared once. The chain is built from TRBV7-2 and TRBJ2-7, with 7 bases identical to TRBD2. The CDR3 contains 14 residues. J lost 3 bases, V lost 4 bases, and 6 bases had no gene match. Per the germline V gene, CDR1 is SGHTA and CDR2 is FQGNSA. CDR3 protein: CASSYKASGYEQYF. The CDR3 bases are TGTGCCAGCAGCTATAAGGCTAGCGGCTACGAGCAGTACTTC. Complete variable domain (other parts from reference TRBV7-2 and TRBJ2-7): GAGVSQSPSNKVTEKGKDVELRCDPISGHTALYWYRQSLGQGLEFLIYFQGNSAPDKSGLPSDRFSAERTGGSVSTLTIQRTQQEDSAVYLCASSYKASGYEQYFGPGTRLTVT.

This chain uses TRBV7-3 with TRBJ2-3, with 7 bases fitting TRBD2. V lost 1 base and J lost 4; bases outside the gene matches: 11. The CDR3 consists of 17 residues. Looked up from germline, CDR1 is SGHTA and CDR2 is FQGTGA. Here the CDR3 DNA reads TGTGCCAGCAGCTTAATAATTAGCGGGCTGCAGGCAGATACGCAGTATTTT. It encodes CASSLIISGLQADTQYF.

The rearrangement uses TRBV7-9 and TRBJ1-3; no firm D call. CDR1 is SEHNR and CDR2 is FQNEAQ in the germline V gene (reference sequence). The CDR3 runs 15 residues. Trimming took off 1 base at V and 4 bases at J, with 11 bases between the two ends. CDR3 protein: CASSLGPSEGNTIYF. CDR3 bases: TGTGCCAGCAGCTTAGGGCCCAGCGAAGGAAACACCATATATTTT.

The chain employs TRBV5-1 and TRBJ2-1, with TRBD2 identical over 8 bases. There are 15 residues in the CDR3. The J segment lost 5 bases and the V segment lost 0 bases, leaving 4 bases of the junction unmatched. CDR1 is SGHRS, CDR2 YFSETQ, per germline. This CDR3 is CASSLAGTRNNEQFF. CDR3 coding DNA: TGCGCCAGCAGCTTGGCCGGGACTAGAAACAATGAGCAGTTCTTC.

V and J are TRBV11-2 and TRBJ1-2; possibly TRBD1 for D (5 bases). With 5 bases removed from V and 8 bases from J, the gap between germline ends came to 12 bases. Germline CDR1 and CDR2: SGHAT and FQNNGV. The CDR3 runs to 12 residues. In nucleotides, the CDR3 is TGTGCCAGCAGCCCCGGCGGGGGAGGCTACACCTTC. It translates to CASSPGGGGYTF.

Here the CDR3 reads CASSSPGADHTDTQYF. The DNA for the CDR3 is TGTGCCAGCAGCTCTCCTGGAGCGGACCACACAGATACGCAGTATTTT. The chain links TRBV5-4 to TRBJ2-3, with D perhaps matching TRBD2 (5 bases). Trimming removed 3 bases at V and 2 bases at J, with 16 bases between. Germline V gene data show CDR1 as SGHNT and CDR2 as YYREEE (reference sequence). This CDR3 comprises 16 residues.

The CDR3 sequence is CASSLKAGPTYEQYF. The CDR3 region has the DNA TGTGCCAGCAGCTTAAAGGCGGGCCCGACCTACGAGCAGTACTTC. The chain couples TRBV7-2 to TRBJ2-7, with D possibly TRBD2 on 5 matching bases. The CDR3 contains 15 residues. V shed 2 bases and J shed 2 bases, with 13 bases lying between them. Germline-derived CDR1 and CDR2 are SGHTA and FQGNSA.

The rearrangement links TRBV7-2 to TRBJ2-7, with D perhaps TRBD1 (5 bases). V gave up 5 bases and J gave up 5 bases, with 16 bases separating them. In germline, CDR1 is SGHTA, CDR2 FQGNSA. This CDR3 spans 14 amino acids. The CDR3 region has the DNA TGTGCCAGCAGCCCCCAAAACCAGGGAAACGAGCAGTACTTC. It yields the protein CASSPQNQGNEQYF.

The chain couples TRBV11-1 to TRBJ2-7; D assignment may be TRBD1 or TRBD2 (5 bases each). The CDR3 loop spans 16 amino acids. V was shortened by 4 bases and J by 7 bases, with 23 bases between the two germline ends. The germline CDR1 and CDR2 sequences are SGHAT and FQDESV (reference sequence). CDR3 nucleotide sequence: TGTGCCAGCAGCTCTAATCAACTGGGGACGGTTGATGAGCAGTACTTC. As protein: CASSSNQLGTVDEQYF.

DNA for the CDR3: TGTGCCATCAGCACAGTCAAGAACACTGAAGCTTTCTTT. Translated: CAISTVKNTEAFF. The chain couples TRBV10-3 to TRBJ1-1, with D uncertain. Germline V gene data show CDR1 as ENHRY and CDR2 as SYGVKD. The CDR3 contains 13 residues. The V end was cut by 6 bases, the J end by 1 base, with 9 bases between.

The V gene is TRBV5-4, the J gene TRBJ2-7; 8 bases fit TRBD1. This CDR3 comprises 15 residues. V lost 3 bases, J lost 0 bases, and 5 bases stayed unmatched. The germline CDR1 and CDR2 sequences are SGHNT and YYREEE (reference sequence). In nucleotides, the CDR3 is TGTGCCAGCAGCTCGCTCGGACAGGGCTCCTACGAGCAGTACTTC. This sequence encodes CASSSLGQGSYEQYF.

V is TRBV7-6 and J is TRBJ1-5; 8 nucleotides align to TRBD1. V dropped 3 bases and J dropped 5; count of bases not matched to a gene: 9. This CDR3 is built from 16 residues. Germline-derived CDR1 and CDR2 are SGHVS and FNYEAQ. CDR3 in amino acids: CASSLGRGRNYQPQHF. In nucleotides, the CDR3 is TGTGCCAGCAGCTTGGGCAGGGGGCGAAATTATCAGCCCCAGCATTTT.

The gene calls are TRBV4-1 and TRBJ2-1; the D gene is possibly TRBD2 (5 bases). Per germline, CDR1 MGHRA and CDR2 YSYEKL. V shed 3 bases and J shed 2 bases, with 17 bases lying between them. This CDR3 region has 17 residues. CDR3 amino acids: CASSQTAVGVAYNEQFF. For the CDR3, the DNA is TGCGCCAGCAGCCAGACGGCCGTCGGGGTGGCCTACAATGAGCAGTTCTTC.

This rearrangement joins TRBV7-9 to TRBJ1-1; tentatively, D is TRBD1 (5 bases). In germline, CDR1 is SEHNR, CDR2 FQNEAQ (reference sequence). The CDR3 has 15 amino acids. V lost 5 bases to trimming and J lost 3 bases, with 16 bases between them. The CDR3 sequence is CASSTRGAVDTEAFF. The CDR3 nucleotides are TGTGCCAGCAGCACGCGGGGCGCGGTGGACACTGAAGCTTTCTTT.